Given below is one TCR beta chain in context. Germline loops: CDR1 DFQATT, CDR2 SNEGSKA (reference sequence). The CDR3 contains 14 residues. Together with a sample-barcoded 5' primer, a J-beta primer mix was included in a second PCR lasting about 6 to 11 cycles. TCRdb independently ran MiXCR on the 5' RACE reads; one entry per CDR3 protein. The sample consists of around 1,800,000 distinct CDR3 sequences, around 40% of them appearing once. These data originate in a study of blood T cells in healthy people across ages. The chain uses TRBV20-1 and TRBJ2-5; D unclear. The J call may be wrong; the DNA end is better matched by TRBJ2-1. Sequenced: blood. The source of this sequence is a human donor in good health. The DNA for the CDR3 is TGCAGTGCTAGTGATCCGGGCGACCAAGAGACCCAGTTCTTC. Protein: CSASDPGDQETQFF.